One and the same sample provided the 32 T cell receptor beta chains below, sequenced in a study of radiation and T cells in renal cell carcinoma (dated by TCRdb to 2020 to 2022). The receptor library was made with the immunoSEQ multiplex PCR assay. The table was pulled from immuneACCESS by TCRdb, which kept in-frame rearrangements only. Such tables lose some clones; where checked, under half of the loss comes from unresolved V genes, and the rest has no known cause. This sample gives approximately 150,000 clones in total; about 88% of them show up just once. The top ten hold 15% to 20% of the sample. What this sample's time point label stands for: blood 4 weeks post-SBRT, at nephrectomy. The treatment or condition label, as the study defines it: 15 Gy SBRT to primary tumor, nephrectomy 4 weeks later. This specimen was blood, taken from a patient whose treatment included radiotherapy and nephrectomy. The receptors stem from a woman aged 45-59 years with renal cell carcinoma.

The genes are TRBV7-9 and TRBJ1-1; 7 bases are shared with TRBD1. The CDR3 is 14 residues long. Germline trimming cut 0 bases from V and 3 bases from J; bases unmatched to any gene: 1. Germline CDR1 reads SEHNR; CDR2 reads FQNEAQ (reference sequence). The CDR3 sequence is CASSLAGQHTEAFF. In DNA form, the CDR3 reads TGTGCCAGCAGCTTAGCGGGACAGCACACTGAAGCTTTCTTT.

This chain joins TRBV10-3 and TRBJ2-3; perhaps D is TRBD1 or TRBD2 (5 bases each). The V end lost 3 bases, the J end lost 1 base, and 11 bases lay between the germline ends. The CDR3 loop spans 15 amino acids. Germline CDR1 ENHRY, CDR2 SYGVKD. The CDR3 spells CAISEGQGGTDTQYF. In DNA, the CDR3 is TGTGCCATCAGTGAAGGCCAGGGAGGCACAGATACGCAGTATTTT.

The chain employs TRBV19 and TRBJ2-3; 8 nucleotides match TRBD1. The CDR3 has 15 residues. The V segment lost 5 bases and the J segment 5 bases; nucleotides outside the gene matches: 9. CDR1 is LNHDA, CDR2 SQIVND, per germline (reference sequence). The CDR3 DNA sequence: TGTGCCAGTAGTCATTTGGACAGGGATCAAGATACGCAGTATTTT. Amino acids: CASSHLDRDQDTQYF.

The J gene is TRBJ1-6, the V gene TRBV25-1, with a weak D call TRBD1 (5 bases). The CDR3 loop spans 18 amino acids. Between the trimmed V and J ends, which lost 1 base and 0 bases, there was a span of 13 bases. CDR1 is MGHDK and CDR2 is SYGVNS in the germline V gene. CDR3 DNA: TGTGCCAGCAGTGAATTTGGCAGGGAGACCTCCTATAATTCACCCCTCCACTTT. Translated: CASSEFGRETSYNSPLHF. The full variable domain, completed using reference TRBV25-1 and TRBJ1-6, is EADIYQTPRYLVIGTGKKITLECSQTMGHDKMYWYQQDPGMELHLIHYSYGVNSTEKGDLSSESTVSRIRTEHFPLTLESARPSHTSQYLCASSEFGRETSYNSPLHFGNGTRLTVT.

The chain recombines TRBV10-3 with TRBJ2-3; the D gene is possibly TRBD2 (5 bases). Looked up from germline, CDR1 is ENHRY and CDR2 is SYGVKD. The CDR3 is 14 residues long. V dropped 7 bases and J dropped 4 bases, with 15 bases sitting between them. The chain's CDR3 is CAIKSLGNADTQYF. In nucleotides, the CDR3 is TGTGCCATCAAGTCACTAGGCAACGCAGATACGCAGTATTTT.

The CDR3 coding sequence is TGTGCCAGCAGCTCCTCGGGAGGGGGAGGATATACGCAGTATTTT. Its translation: CASSSSGGGGYTQYF. J is TRBJ2-3 and V is TRBV7-3; TRBD2 matches at 8 bases. V shed 4 bases, J shed 7 bases, and the junction held 10 bases outside the gene matches. This CDR3 region has 15 residues. Germline CDR1 and CDR2: SGHTA and FQGTGA.

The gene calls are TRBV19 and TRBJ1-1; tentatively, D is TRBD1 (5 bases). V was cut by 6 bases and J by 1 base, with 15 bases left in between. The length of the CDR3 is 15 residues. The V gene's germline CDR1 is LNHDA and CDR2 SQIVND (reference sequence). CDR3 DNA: TGTGCCAGTAGCTGGGGGTCCGGGGCGAACACTGAAGCTTTCTTT. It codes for CASSWGSGANTEAFF.

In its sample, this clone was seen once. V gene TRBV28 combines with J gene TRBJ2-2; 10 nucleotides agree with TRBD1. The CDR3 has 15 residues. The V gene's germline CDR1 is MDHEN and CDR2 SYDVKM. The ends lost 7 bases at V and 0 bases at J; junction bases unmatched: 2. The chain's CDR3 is CASTGQGANTGELFF. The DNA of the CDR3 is TGTGCCAGCACCGGACAGGGGGCGAACACCGGGGAGCTGTTTTTT.

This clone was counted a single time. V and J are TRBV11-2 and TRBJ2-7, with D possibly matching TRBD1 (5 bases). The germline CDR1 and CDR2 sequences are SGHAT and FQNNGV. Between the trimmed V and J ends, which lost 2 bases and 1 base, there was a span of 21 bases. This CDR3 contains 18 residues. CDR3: CASSLQAGNGLISYEQYF. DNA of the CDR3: TGTGCCAGCAGCTTACAGGCAGGGAACGGATTGATATCCTACGAGCAGTACTTC.

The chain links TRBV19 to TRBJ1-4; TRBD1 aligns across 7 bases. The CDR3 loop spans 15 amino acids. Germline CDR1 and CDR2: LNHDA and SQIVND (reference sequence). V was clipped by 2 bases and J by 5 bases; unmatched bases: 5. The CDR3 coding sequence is TGTGCCAGTAGTATAATGACAGGGTCCAATGAAAAACTGTTTTTT. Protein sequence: CASSIMTGSNEKLFF.

CDR3 DNA sequence: TGCGCCAGCAGCCAGGGTCTCCCCCGGGCGAGTCAGCCCCAGCATTTT. Protein product: CASSQGLPRASQPQHF. J is TRBJ1-5 and V is TRBV4-1; no firm D call. There are 16 residues in the CDR3. The V gene lost 3 bases and the J gene lost 6 bases, with 18 bases spanning the gap. In germline, CDR1 is MGHRA, CDR2 YSYEKL.

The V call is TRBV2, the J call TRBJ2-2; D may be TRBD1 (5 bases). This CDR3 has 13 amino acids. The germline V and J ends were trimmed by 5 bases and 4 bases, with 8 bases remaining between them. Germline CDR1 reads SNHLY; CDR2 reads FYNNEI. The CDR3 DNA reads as TGTGCCAGCAGTCCCGACAGCACCGGGGAGCTGTTTTTT. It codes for CASSPDSTGELFF.

CDR3 in amino acids: CASSVTSREQYF. CDR3 bases: TGTGCCAGCAGTGTAACTAGTCGTGAGCAGTACTTC. The chain has TRBV28 and TRBJ2-7; weak D call: TRBD2 (5 bases). The V and J ends lost 5 bases and 7 bases respectively, with 12 bases between them. The CDR3 consists of 12 residues. Per germline, CDR1 MDHEN and CDR2 SYDVKM. Combining the CDR3 with reference TRBV28 and TRBJ2-7 gives the whole variable domain DVKVTQSSRYLVKRTGEKVFLECVQDMDHENMFWYRQDPGLGLRLIYFSYDVKMKEKGDIPEGYSVSREKKERFSLILESASTNQTSMYLCASSVTSREQYFGPGTRLTVT.

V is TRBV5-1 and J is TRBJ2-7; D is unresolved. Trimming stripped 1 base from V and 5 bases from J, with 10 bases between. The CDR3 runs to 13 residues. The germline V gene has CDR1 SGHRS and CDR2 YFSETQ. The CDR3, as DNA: TGCGCCAGCAGCTTGACCCTAGTGAACGAGCAGTACTTC. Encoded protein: CASSLTLVNEQYF.

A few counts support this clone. The CDR3 DNA is TGTGCCCCCAATTCGGGCCAATATCGGGGGAAAAGTCGCGAGCAGTACTTC. This translates into CAPNSGQYRGKSREQYF. V usage is TRBV19 and J usage is TRBJ2-7, with TRBD2 as a possible D gene (6 bases). Germline loops: CDR1 LNHDA, CDR2 SQIVND (reference sequence). This CDR3 comprises 17 residues. Between the trimmed V and J ends, which lost 11 bases and 6 bases, there was a span of 32 bases.

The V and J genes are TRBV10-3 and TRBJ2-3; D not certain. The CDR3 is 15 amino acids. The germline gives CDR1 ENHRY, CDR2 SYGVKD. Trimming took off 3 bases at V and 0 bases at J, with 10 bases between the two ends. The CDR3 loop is CAISDLRASTDTQYF. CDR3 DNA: TGTGCCATCAGTGATCTTAGGGCTAGCACAGATACGCAGTATTTT.

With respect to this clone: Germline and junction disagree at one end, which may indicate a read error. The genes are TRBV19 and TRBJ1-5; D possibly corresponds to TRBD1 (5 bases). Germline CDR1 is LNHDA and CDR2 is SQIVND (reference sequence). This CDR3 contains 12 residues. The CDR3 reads CASTGSGTPRYF. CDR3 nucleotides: TGTGCCAGTACCGGCAGCGGGACGCCTAGGTATTTT.

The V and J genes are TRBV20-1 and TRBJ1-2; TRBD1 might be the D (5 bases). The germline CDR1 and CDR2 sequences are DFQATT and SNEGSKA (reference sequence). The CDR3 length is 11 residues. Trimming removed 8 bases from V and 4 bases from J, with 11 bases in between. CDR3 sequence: CSPRGGYGYTF. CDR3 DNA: TGCAGTCCGCGGGGCGGCTATGGCTACACCTTC.

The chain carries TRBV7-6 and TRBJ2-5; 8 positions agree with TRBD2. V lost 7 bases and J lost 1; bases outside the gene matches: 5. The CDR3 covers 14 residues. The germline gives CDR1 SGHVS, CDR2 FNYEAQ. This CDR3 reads CASNRLASQETQYF. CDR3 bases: TGTGCCAGCAACAGACTAGCGTCCCAAGAGACCCAGTACTTC.

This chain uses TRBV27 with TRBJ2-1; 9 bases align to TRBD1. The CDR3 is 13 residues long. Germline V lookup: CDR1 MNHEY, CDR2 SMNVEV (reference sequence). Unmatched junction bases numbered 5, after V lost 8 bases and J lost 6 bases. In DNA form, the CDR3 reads TGTGCCAGCCGGGACAGGGTTGTCAATGAGCAGTTCTTC. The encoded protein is CASRDRVVNEQFF.

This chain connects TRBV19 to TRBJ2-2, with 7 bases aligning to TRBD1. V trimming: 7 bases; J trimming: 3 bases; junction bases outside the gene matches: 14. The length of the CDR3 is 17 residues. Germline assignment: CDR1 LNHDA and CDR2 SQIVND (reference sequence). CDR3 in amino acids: CASTRIGETGYTGELFF. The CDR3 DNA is TGTGCCAGTACCCGTATTGGGGAGACAGGGTACACCGGGGAGCTGTTTTTT.

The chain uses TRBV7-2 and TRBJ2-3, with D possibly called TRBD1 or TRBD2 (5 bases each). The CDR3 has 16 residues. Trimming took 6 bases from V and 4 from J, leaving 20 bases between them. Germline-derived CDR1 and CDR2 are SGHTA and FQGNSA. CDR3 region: CASRAVIRDGADTQYF. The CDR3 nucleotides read TGTGCCAGCAGAGCCGTCATCCGGGACGGAGCAGATACGCAGTATTTT.

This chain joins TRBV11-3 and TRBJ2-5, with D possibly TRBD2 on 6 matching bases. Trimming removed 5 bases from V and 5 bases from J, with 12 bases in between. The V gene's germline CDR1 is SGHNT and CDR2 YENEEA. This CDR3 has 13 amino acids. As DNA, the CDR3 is TGTGCCAGCAGCCGAGGCGGAGGGGAGACCCAGTACTTC. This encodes CASSRGGGETQYF. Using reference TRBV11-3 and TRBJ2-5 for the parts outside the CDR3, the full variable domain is EAGVVQSPRYKIIEKKQPVAFWCNPISGHNTLYWYLQNLGQGPELLIRYENEEAVDDSQLPKDRFSAERLKGVDSTLKIQPAELGDSAVYLCASSRGGGETQYFGPGTRLLVL.

CDR3 sequence: CASSQDQGLGWGEKLFF. DNA of the CDR3: TGCGCCAGCAGCCAAGATCAGGGGCTGGGGTGGGGTGAAAAACTGTTTTTT. This sequence joins TRBV4-1 and TRBJ1-4; tentatively, D is TRBD1 (6 bases). Germline V lookup: CDR1 MGHRA, CDR2 YSYEKL. The CDR3 is made up of 17 amino acids. Trimming cost V 0 bases and J 7 bases, with 18 bases left between them.

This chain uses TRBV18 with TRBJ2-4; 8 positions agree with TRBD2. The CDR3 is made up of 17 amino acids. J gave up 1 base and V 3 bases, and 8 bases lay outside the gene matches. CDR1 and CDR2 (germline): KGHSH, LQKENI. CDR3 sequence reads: CASSPNPGLGAKNIQYF. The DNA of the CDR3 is TGTGCCAGCTCACCCAATCCGGGACTAGGGGCCAAAAACATTCAGTACTTC.

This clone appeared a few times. CDR3 residues: CASSLGQMNTEAFF. The CDR3 DNA reads TGCGCCAGCAGCCTCGGACAGATGAACACTGAAGCTTTCTTT. The V gene is TRBV4-3, the J gene TRBJ1-1; tentative D call: TRBD1 (6 bases). The CDR3 has 14 residues. V lost 4 bases and J 0 bases, leaving 9 bases between the germline ends. The germline CDR1 and CDR2 sequences are LGHNA and YSLEER.

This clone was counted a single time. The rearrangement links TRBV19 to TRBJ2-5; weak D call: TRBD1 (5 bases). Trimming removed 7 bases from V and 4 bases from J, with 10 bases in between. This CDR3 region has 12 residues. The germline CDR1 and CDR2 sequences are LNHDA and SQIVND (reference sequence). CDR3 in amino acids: CASKQGGETQYF. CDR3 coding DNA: TGTGCCAGTAAGCAGGGTGGAGAGACCCAGTACTTC.

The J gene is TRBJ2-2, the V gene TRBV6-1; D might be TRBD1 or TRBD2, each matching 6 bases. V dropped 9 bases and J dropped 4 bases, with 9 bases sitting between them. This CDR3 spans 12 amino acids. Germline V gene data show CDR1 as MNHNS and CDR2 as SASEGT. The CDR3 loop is CASRGPTGELFF. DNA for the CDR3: TGTGCCAGTCGGGGGCCCACCGGGGAGCTGTTTTTT.

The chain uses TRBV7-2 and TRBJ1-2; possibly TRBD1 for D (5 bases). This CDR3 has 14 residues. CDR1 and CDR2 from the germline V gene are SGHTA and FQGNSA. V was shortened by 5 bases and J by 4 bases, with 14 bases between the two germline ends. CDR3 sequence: CASSPPGAAYGYTF. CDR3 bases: TGTGCCAGCAGCCCCCCCGGGGCGGCCTATGGCTACACCTTC.

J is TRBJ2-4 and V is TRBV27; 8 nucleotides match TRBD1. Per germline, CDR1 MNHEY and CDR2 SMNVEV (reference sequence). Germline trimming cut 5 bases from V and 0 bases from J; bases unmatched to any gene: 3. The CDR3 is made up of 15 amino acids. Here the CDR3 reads CASSTGQVAKNIQYF. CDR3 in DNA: TGTGCCAGCAGTACGGGACAGGTAGCCAAAAACATTCAGTACTTC.

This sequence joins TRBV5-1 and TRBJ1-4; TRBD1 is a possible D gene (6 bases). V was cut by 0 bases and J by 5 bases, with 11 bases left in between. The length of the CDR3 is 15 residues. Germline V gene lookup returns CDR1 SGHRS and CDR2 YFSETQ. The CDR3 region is CASSLVRGGNEKLFF. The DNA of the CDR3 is TGCGCCAGCAGCTTGGTCAGGGGTGGGAATGAAAAACTGTTTTTT.

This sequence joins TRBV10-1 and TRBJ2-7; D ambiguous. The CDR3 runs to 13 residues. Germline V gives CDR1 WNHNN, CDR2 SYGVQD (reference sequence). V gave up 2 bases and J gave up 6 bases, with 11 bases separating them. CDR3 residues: CASSEHQVSEQYF. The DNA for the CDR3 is TGCGCCAGCAGTGAGCACCAAGTCAGCGAGCAGTACTTC.